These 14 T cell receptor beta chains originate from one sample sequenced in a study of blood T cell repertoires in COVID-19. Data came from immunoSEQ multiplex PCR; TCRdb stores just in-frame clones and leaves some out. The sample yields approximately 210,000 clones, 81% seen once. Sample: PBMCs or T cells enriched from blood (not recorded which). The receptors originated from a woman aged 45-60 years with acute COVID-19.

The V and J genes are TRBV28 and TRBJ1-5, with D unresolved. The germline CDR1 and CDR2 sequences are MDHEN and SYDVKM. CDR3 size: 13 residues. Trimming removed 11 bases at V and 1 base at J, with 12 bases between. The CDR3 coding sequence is TGTGCCCCCAATTACAAGAGCAATCAGCCCCAGCATTTT. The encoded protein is CAPNYKSNQPQHF.

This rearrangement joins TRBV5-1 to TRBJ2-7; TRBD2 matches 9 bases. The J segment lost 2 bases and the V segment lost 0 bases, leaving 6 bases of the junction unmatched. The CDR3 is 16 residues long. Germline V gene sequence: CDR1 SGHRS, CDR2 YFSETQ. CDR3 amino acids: CASSLGLAVPTYEQYF. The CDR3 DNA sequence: TGCGCCAGCAGCTTGGGACTAGCGGTACCAACCTACGAGCAGTACTTC.

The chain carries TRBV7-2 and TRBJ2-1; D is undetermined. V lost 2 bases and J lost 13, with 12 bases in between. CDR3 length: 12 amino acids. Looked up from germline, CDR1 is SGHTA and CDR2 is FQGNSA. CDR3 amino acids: CASSLRNSLQFF. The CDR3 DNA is TGTGCCAGCAGCTTACGGAACAGTCTCCAGTTCTTC.

The CDR3 coding sequence is TGTGCTAGTGGTTTGGACTTCCAGCGGACAGGGTCCTACGAGCAGTACTTC. It encodes CASGLDFQRTGSYEQYF. The rearrangement joins TRBV12-5 to TRBJ2-7, with 8 positions matching TRBD1. The CDR3 consists of 17 residues. CDR1 and CDR2 (germline): LGHNT, FRNRAP. The V gene end was trimmed by 1 base and the J gene end by 1 base; junction bases not matched to a gene: 9. The full variable domain, completed using reference TRBV12-5 and TRBJ2-7, is DARVTQTPRHKVTEMGQEVTMRCQPILGHNTVFWYRQTMMQGLELLAYFRNRAPLDDSGMPKDRFSAEMPDATLATLKIQPSEPRDSAVYFCASGLDFQRTGSYEQYFGPGTRLTVT.

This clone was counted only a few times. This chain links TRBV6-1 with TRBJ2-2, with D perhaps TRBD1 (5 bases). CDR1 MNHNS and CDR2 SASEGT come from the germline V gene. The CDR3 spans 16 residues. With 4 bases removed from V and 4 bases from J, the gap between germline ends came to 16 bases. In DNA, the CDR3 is TGTGCCAGCAGTGTCAAAGGGGCGCGTAGCACCGGGGAGCTGTTTTTT. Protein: CASSVKGARSTGELFF.

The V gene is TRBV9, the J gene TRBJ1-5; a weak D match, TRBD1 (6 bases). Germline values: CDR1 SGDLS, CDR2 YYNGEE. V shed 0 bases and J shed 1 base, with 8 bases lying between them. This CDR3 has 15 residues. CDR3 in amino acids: CASSVAGASNQPQHF. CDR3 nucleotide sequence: TGTGCCAGCAGCGTAGCAGGGGCCAGCAATCAGCCCCAGCATTTT.

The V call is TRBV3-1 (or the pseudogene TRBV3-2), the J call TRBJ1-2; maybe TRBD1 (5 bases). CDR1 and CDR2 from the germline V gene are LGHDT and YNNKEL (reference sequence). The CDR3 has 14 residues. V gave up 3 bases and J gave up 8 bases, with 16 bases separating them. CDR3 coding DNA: TGTGCCAGCAGCCAGGTGTGGCAGGGTACGGGCTACACCTTC. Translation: CASSQVWQGTGYTF.

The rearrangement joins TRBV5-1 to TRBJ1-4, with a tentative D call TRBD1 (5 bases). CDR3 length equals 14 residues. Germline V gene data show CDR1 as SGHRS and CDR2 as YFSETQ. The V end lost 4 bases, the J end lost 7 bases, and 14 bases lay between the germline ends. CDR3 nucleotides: TGCGCCAGCAGCGCCGGACTAAGGGGTGAAAAACTGTTTTTT. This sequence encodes CASSAGLRGEKLFF.

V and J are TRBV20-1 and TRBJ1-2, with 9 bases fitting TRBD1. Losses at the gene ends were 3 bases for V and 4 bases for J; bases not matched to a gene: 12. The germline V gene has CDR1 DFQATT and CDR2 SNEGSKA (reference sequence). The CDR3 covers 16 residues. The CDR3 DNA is TGCAGTGCTAGTGAATCGGGACAGGGTAGGATCTATGGCTACACCTTC. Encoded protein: CSASESGQGRIYGYTF.

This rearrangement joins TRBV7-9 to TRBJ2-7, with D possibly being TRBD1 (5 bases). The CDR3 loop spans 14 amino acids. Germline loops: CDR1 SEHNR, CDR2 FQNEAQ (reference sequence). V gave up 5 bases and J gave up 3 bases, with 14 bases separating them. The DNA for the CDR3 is TGTGCCAGCAGCCTTGGTGGACAAAACTACGAGCAGTACTTC. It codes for CASSLGGQNYEQYF.

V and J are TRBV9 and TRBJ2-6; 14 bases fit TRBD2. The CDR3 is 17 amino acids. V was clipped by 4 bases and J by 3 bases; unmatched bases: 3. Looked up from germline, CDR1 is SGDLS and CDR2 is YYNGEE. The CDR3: CASSMGLAGVGANVLTF. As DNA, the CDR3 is TGTGCCAGCAGCATGGGACTAGCGGGAGTTGGGGCCAACGTCCTGACTTTC.

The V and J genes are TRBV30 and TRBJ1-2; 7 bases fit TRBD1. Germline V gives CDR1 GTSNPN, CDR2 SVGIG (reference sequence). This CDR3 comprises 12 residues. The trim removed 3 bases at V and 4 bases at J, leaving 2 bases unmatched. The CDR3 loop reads CAWSAGGYGYTF. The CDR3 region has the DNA TGTGCCTGGAGCGCAGGGGGCTATGGCTACACCTTC.

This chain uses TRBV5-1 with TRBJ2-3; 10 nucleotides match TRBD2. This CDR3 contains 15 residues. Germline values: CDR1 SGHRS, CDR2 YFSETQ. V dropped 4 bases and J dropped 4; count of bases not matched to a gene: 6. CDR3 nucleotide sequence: TGCGCCAGCAGCCCACAAGCGGGGGGGCCAGATACGCAGTATTTT. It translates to CASSPQAGGPDTQYF.

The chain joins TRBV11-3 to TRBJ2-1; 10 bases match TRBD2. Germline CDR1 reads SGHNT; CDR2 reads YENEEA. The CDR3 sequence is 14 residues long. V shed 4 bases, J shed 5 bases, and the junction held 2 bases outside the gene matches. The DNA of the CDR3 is TGTGCCAGCAGCTGGACTAGCGGAAACAATGAGCAGTTCTTC. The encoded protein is CASSWTSGNNEQFF.